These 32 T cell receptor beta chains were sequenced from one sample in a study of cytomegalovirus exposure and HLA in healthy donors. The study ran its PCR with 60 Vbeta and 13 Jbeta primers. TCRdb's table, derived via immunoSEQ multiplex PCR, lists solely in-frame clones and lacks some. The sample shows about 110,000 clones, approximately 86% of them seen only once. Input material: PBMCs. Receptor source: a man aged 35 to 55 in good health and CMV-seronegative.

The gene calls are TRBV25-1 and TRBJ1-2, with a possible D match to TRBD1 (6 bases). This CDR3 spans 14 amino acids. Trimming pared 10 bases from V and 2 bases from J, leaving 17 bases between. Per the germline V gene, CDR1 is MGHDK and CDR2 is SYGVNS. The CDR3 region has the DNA TGTGCCACCCGAGGGGCAGGGACAAACTATGGCTACACCTTC. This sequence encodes CATRGAGTNYGYTF.

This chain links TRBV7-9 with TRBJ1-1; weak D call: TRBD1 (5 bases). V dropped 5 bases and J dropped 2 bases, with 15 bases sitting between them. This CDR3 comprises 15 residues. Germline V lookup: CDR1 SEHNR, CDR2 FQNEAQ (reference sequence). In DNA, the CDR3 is TGTGCCAGCAGCCGAGTACAGGTTCTTAACACTGAAGCTTTCTTT. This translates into CASSRVQVLNTEAFF.

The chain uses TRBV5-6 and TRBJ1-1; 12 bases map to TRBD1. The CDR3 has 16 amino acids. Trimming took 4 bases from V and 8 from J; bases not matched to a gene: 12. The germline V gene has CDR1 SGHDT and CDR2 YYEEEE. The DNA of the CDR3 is TGTGCCAGCAGCCCAGGGACAGGGGGCTACGGGGTGGAAGCTTTCTTT. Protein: CASSPGTGGYGVEAFF.

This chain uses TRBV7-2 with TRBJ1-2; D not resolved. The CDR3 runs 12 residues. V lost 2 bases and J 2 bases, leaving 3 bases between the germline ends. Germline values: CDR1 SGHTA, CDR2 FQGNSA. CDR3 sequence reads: CASSLSNYGYTF. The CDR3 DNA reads TGTGCCAGCAGCTTATCAAACTATGGCTACACCTTC.

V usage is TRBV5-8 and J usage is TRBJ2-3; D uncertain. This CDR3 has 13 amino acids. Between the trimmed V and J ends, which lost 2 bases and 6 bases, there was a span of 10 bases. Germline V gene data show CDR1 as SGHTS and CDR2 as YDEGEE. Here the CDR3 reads CASSFADWDTQYF. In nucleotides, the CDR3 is TGTGCCAGCAGCTTCGCGGATTGGGATACGCAGTATTTT.

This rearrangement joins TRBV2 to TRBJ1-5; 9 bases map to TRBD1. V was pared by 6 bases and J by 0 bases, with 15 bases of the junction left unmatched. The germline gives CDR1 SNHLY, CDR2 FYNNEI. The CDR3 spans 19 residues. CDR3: CASSAGTGFRGYSNQPQHF. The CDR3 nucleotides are TGTGCCAGCAGCGCCGGGACAGGGTTTCGGGGATATAGCAATCAGCCCCAGCATTTT.

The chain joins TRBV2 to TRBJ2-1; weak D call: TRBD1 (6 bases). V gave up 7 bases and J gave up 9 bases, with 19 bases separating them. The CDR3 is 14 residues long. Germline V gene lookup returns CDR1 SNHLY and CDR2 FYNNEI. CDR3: CASTLRGQVAEQFF. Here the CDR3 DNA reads TGTGCCAGCACCCTAAGGGGACAAGTGGCTGAGCAGTTCTTC. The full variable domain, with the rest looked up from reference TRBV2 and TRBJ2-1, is EPEVTQTPSHQVTQMGQEVILRCVPISNHLYFYWYRQILGQKVEFLVSFYNNEISEKSEIFDDQFSVERPDGSNFTLKIRSTKLEDSAMYFCASTLRGQVAEQFFGPGTRLTVL.

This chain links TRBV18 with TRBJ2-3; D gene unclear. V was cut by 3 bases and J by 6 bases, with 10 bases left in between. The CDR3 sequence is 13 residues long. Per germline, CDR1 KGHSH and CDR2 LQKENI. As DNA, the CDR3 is TGTGCCAGCTCACCCGGGTCCGGGGATACGCAGTATTTT. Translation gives CASSPGSGDTQYF.

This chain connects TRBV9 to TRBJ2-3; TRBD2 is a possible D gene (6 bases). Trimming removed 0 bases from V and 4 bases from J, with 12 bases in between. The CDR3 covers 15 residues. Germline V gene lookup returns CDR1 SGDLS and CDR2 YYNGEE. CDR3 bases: TGTGCCAGCAGCGTAGAGGCTAGCGTGTCAGATACGCAGTATTTT. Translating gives CASSVEASVSDTQYF.

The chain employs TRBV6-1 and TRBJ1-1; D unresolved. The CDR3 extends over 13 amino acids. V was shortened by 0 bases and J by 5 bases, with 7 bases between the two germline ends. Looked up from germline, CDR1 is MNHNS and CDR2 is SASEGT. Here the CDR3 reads CASSEALETEAFF. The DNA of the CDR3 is TGTGCCAGCAGTGAAGCCCTGGAGACTGAAGCTTTCTTT.

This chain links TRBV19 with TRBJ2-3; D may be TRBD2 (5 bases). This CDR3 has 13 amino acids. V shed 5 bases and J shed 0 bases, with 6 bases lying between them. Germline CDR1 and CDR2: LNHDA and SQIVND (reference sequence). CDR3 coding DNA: TGTGCCAGTAGTCGGGATAGCACAGATACGCAGTATTTT. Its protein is CASSRDSTDTQYF.

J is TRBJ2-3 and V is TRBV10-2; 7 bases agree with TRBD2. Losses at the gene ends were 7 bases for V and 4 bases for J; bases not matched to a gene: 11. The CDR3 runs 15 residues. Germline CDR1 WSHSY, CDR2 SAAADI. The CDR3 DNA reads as TGCGCCAGCACCGAGGGAGGGGTTACTGCAGATACGCAGTATTTT. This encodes CASTEGGVTADTQYF.

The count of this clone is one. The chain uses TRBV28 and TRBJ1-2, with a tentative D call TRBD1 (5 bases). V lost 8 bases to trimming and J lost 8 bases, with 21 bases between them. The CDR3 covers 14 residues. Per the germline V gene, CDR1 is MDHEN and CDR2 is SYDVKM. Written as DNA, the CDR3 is TGTGCCAGCGGAGGGCCACCCGGGGGAGAAGGCTACACCTTC. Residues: CASGGPPGGEGYTF.

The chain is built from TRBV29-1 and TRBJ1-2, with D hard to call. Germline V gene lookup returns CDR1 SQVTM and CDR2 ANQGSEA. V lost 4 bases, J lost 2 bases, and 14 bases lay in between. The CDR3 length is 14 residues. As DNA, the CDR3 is TGCAGCGTTGTGTCGGGTGTCCTAAACTATGGCTACACCTTC. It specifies CSVVSGVLNYGYTF.

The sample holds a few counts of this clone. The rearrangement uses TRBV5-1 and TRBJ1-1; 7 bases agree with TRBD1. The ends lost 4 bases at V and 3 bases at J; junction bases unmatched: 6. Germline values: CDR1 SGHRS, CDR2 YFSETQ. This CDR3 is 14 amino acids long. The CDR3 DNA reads TGCGCCAGCAGCGAGACAGGGTGGGACACTGAAGCTTTCTTT. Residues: CASSETGWDTEAFF.

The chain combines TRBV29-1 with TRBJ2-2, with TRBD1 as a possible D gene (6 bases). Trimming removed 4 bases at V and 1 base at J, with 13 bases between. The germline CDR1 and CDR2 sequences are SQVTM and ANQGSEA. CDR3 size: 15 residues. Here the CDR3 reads CSVGLGQKNTGELFF. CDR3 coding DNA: TGCAGCGTTGGACTCGGACAGAAGAACACCGGGGAGCTGTTTTTT.

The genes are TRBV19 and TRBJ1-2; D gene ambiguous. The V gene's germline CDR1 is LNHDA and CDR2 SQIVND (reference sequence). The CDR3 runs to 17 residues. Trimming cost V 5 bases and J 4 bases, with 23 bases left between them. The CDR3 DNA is TGTGCCAGTAGTCCCTTCACCCTGATGGCGGGCGGCTATGGCTACACCTTC. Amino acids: CASSPFTLMAGGYGYTF. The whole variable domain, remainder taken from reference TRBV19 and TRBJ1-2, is DGGITQSPKYLFRKEGQNVTLSCEQNLNHDAMYWYRQDPGQGLRLIYYSQIVNDFQKGDIAEGYSVSREKKESFPLTVTSAQKNPTAFYLCASSPFTLMAGGYGYTFGSGTRLTVV.

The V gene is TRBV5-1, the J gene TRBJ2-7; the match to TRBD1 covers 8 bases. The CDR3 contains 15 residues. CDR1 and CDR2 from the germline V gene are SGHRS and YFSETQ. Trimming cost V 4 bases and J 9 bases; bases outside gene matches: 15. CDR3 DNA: TGCGCCAGCAGCCCCGGAGGCAGGGGGCGAAGTGGGCAGTACTTC. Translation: CASSPGGRGRSGQYF.

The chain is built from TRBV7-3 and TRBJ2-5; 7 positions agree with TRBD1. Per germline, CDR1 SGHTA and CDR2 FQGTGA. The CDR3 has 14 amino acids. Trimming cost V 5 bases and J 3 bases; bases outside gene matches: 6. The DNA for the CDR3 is TGTGCCAGCAGCCCCCCAACAGGGGAAGAGACCCAGTACTTC. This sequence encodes CASSPPTGEETQYF. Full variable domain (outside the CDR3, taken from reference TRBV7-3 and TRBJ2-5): GAGVSQTPSNKVTEKGKYVELRCDPISGHTALYWYRQSLGQGPEFLIYFQGTGAADDSGLPNDRFFAVRPEGSVSTLKIQRTERGDSAVYLCASSPPTGEETQYFGPGTRLLVL.

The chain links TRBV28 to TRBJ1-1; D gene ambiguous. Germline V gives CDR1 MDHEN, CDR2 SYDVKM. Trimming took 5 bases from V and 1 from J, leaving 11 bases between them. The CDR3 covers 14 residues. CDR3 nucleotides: TGTGCCAGCAGTCCCTACCGAGGGAACACTGAAGCTTTCTTT. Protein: CASSPYRGNTEAFF.

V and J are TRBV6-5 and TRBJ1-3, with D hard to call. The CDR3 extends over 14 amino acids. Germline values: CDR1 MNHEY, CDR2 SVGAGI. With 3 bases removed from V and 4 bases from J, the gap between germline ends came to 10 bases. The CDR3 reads CASSYARNGNTIYF. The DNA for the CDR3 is TGTGCCAGCAGTTATGCCAGGAACGGAAACACCATATATTTT.

The CDR3 nucleotides are TGTGCCAGTAGTGAGGACGGAGGGACTGAAGCTTTCTTT. Translation: CASSEDGGTEAFF. The chain employs TRBV19 and TRBJ1-1, with no clear D. The CDR3 spans 13 residues. Trimming left V 5 bases short and J 5 bases short, with 12 bases between. Germline V gene lookup returns CDR1 LNHDA and CDR2 SQIVND (reference sequence). The whole variable domain, remainder taken from reference TRBV19 and TRBJ1-1, is DGGITQSPKYLFRKEGQNVTLSCEQNLNHDAMYWYRQDPGQGLRLIYYSQIVNDFQKGDIAEGYSVSREKKESFPLTVTSAQKNPTAFYLCASSEDGGTEAFFGQGTRLTVV.

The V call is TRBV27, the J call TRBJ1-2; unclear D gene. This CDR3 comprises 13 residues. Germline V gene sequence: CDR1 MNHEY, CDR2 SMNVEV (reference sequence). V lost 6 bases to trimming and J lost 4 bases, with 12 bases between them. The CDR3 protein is CASRAETSYGYTF. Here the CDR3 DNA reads TGTGCCAGCAGGGCCGAGACAAGCTATGGCTACACCTTC.

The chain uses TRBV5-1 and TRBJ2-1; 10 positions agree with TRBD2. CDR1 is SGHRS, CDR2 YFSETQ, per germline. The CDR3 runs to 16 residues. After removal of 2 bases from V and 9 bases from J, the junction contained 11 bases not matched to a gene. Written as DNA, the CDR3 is TGCGCCAGCAGCTTCCAAGGACTAGCGGTGAGTGGTGAGCAGTTCTTC. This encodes CASSFQGLAVSGEQFF.

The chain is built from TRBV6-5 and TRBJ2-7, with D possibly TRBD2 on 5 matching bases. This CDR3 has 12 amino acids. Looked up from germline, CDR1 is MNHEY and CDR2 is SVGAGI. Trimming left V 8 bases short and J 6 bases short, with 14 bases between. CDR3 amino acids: CASGHPEGEQYF. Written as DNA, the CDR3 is TGTGCCAGCGGGCACCCCGAGGGCGAGCAGTACTTC.

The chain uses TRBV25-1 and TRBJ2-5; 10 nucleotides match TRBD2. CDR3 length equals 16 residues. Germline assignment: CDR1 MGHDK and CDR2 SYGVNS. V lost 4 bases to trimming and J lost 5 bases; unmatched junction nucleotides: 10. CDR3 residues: CASSAVAGGVRETQYF. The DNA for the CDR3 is TGTGCCAGCAGTGCAGTAGCGGGGGGTGTTCGGGAGACCCAGTACTTC.

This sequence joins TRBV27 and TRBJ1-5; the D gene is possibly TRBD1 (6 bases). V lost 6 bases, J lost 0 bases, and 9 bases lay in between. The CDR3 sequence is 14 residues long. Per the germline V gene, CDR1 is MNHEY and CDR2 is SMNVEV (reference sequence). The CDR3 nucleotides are TGTGCCAGCAGACAGGGATATAGCAATCAGCCCCAGCATTTT. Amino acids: CASRQGYSNQPQHF.

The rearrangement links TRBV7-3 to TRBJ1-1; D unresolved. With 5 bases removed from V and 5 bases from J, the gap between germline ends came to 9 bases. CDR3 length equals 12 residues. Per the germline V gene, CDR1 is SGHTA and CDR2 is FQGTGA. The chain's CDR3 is CASSLFRTEAFF. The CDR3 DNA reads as TGTGCCAGCAGCCTTTTTCGTACTGAAGCTTTCTTT.

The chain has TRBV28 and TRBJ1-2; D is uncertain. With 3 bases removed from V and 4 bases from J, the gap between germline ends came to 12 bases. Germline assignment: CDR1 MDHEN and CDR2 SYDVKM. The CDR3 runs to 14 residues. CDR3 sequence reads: CASSFPAGAYGYTF. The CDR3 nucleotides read TGTGCCAGCAGTTTCCCCGCGGGCGCCTATGGCTACACCTTC.

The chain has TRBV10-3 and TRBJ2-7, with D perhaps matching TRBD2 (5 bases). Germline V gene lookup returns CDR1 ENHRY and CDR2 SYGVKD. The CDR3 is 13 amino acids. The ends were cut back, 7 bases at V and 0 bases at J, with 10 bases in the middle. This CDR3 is CAINERDSYEQYF. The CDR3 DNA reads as TGTGCCATCAACGAGAGGGACTCCTACGAGCAGTACTTC.

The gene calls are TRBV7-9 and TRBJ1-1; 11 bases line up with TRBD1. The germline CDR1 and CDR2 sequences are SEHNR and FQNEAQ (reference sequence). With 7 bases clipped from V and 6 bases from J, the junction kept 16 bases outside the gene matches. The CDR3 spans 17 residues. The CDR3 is CASIKGSGTGGFAEAFF. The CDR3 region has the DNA TGTGCCAGCATAAAAGGTTCCGGGACAGGGGGATTCGCTGAAGCTTTCTTT.

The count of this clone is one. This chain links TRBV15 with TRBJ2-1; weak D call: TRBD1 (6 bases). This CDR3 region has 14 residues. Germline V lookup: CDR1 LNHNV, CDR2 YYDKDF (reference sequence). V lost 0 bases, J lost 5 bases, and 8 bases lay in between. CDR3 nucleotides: TGTGCCACCAGCAGAGATAGGGGGAACAATGAGCAGTTCTTC. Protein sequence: CATSRDRGNNEQFF.